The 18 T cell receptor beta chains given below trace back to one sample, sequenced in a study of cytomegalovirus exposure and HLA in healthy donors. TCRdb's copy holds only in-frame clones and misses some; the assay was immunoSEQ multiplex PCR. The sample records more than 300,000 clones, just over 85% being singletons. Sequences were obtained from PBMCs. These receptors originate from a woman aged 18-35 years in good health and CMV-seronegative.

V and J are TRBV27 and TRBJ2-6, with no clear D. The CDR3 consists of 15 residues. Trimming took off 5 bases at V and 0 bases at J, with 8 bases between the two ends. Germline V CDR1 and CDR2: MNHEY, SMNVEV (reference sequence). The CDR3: CASSLYNSGANVLTF. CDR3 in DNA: TGTGCCAGCAGTCTATATAACTCTGGGGCCAACGTCCTGACTTTC.

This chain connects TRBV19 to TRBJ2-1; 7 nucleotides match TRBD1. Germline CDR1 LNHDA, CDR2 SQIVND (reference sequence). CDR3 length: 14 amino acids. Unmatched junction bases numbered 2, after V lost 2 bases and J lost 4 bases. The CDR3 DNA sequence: TGTGCCAGTAGTATATCGACAGGGTACAATGAGCAGTTCTTC. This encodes CASSISTGYNEQFF.

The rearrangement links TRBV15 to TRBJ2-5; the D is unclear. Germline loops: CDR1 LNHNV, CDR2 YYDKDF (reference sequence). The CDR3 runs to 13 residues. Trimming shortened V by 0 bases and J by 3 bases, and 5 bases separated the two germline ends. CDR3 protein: CATSRDLKETQYF. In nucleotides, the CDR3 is TGTGCCACCAGCAGAGATTTAAAAGAGACCCAGTACTTC.

For the CDR3, the DNA is TGCGCCAGCAGCCAAGAGGAGACCATCAATGAAAAACTGTTTTTT. It yields the protein CASSQEETINEKLFF. The chain is built from TRBV4-1 and TRBJ1-4; no reliable D call. Trimming pared 0 bases from V and 5 bases from J, leaving 10 bases between. The CDR3 contains 15 residues. CDR1 and CDR2 from the germline V gene are MGHRA and YSYEKL.

CDR3 DNA: TGTGCCAGTAGTGACCCCGGCTCCGGCGGTGGGCCCCAGCATTTT. It specifies CASSDPGSGGGPQHF. The gene calls are TRBV19 and TRBJ1-5; D is undetermined. The V gene's germline CDR1 is LNHDA and CDR2 SQIVND (reference sequence). The V end lost 5 bases, the J end lost 9 bases, and 20 bases lay between the germline ends. This CDR3 is 15 amino acids long.

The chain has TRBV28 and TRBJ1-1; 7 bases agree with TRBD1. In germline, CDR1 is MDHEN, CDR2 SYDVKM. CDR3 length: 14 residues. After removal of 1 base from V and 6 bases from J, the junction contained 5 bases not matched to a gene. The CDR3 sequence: CASSLLIRGSEAFF. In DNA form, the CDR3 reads TGTGCCAGCAGTTTATTGATCAGGGGGTCTGAAGCTTTCTTT.

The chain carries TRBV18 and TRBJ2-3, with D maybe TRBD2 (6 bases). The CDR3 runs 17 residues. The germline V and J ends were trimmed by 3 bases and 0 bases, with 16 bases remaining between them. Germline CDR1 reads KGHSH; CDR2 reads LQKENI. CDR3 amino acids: CASSPPPAGFSTDTQYF. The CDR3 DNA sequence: TGTGCCAGCTCACCCCCCCCCGCGGGGTTCAGCACAGATACGCAGTATTTT.

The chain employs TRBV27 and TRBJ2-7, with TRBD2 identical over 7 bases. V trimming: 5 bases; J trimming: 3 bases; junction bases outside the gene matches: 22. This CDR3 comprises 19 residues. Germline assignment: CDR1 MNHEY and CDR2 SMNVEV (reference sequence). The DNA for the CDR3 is TGTGCCAGCAGTCATTTAACTGCGGTTTTTCGGCGCGGGAGCTACGAGCAGTACTTC. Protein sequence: CASSHLTAVFRRGSYEQYF.

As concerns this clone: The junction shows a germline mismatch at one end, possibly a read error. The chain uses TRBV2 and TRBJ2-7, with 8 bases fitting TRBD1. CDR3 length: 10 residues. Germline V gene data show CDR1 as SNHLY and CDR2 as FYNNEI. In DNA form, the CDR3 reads TGTGCCAGCACCCGACAGGGGCCAAACTTC. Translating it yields CASTRQGPNF.

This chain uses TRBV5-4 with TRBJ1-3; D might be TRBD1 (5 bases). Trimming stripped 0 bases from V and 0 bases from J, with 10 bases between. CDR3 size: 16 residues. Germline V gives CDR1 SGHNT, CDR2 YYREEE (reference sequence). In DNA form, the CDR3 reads TGTGCCAGCAGCTTGGCGTACGGGGGCTCTGGAAACACCATATATTTT. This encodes CASSLAYGGSGNTIYF.

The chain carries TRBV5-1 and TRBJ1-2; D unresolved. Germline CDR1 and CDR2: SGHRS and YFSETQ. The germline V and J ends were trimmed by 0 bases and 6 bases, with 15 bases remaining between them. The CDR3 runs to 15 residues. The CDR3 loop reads CASSLDDAARDGYTF. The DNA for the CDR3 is TGCGCCAGCAGCTTGGATGATGCAGCGAGGGATGGCTACACCTTC.

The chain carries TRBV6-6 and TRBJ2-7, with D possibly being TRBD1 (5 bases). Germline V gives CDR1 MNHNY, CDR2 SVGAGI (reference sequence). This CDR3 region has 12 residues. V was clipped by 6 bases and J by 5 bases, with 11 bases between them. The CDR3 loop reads CASRDTPNEQYF. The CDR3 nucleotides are TGTGCCAGCAGGGACACCCCCAACGAGCAGTACTTC.

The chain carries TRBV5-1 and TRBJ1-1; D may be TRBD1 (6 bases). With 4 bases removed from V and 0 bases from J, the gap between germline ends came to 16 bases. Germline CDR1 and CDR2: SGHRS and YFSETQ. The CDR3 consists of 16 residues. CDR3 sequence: CASSDGQYLMNTEAFF. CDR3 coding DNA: TGCGCCAGCAGCGACGGACAGTACCTCATGAACACTGAAGCTTTCTTT.

For the CDR3, the DNA is TGTGCCAGTCGACAGCCGGTCTCCTACGAGCAGTACTTC. It codes for CASRQPVSYEQYF. The J gene is TRBJ2-7, the V gene TRBV19, with TRBD1 as a possible D gene (5 bases). Trimming removed 8 bases from V and 0 bases from J, with 11 bases in between. Per the germline V gene, CDR1 is LNHDA and CDR2 is SQIVND (reference sequence). The CDR3 spans 13 residues. Supplemented by reference TRBV19 and TRBJ2-7, the full variable domain reads DGGITQSPKYLFRKEGQNVTLSCEQNLNHDAMYWYRQDPGQGLRLIYYSQIVNDFQKGDIAEGYSVSREKKESFPLTVTSAQKNPTAFYLCASRQPVSYEQYFGPGTRLTVT.

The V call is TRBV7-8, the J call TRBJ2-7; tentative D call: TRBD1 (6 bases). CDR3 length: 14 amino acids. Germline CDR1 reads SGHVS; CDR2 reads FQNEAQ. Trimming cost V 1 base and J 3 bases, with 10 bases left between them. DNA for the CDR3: TGTGCCAGCAGCTTAGAAGGGGGAGTCTACGAGCAGTACTTC. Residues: CASSLEGGVYEQYF.

This CDR3 is CASRPRAEEAFF. CDR3 sequence (DNA): TGTGCCAGCAGGCCGCGGGCAGAAGAAGCTTTCTTT. J is TRBJ1-1 and V is TRBV28; D call uncertain. CDR1 is MDHEN and CDR2 is SYDVKM in the germline V gene. Trimming took off 6 bases at V and 8 bases at J, with 13 bases between the two ends. The CDR3 is 12 amino acids. The full variable domain, its missing parts supplied by reference TRBV28 and TRBJ1-1, is DVKVTQSSRYLVKRTGEKVFLECVQDMDHENMFWYRQDPGLGLRLIYFSYDVKMKEKGDIPEGYSVSREKKERFSLILESASTNQTSMYLCASRPRAEEAFFGQGTRLTVV.

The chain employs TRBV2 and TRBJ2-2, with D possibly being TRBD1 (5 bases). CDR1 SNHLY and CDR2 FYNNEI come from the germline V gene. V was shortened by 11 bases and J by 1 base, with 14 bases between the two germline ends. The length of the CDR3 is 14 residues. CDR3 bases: TGTGCCGGAAAGGATGACAGGAACACCGGGGAGCTGTTTTTT. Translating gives CAGKDDRNTGELFF.

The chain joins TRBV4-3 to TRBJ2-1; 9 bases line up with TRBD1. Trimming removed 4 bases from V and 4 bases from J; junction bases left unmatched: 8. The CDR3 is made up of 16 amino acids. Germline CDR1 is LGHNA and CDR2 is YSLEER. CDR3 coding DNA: TGCGCCAGCAGCCCAGACGGGACAGGGCCTTACAATGAGCAGTTCTTC. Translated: CASSPDGTGPYNEQFF.